A single T cell receptor beta chain is shown here with its context. The data were obtained in a study of blood T cell repertoires in COVID-19. Study background: From T cells, B-cell-depleted T cells, or PBMCs came the material, which was cDNA or gDNA.

V was clipped by 3 bases and J by 6 bases; unmatched bases: 5. The germline V gene has CDR1 MDHEN and CDR2 SYDVKM. The CDR3 length is 14 residues. The data were produced by immunoSEQ multiplex PCR, yet TCRdb's version contains in-frame clones alone and is incomplete. The data hold about 97,000 clones, with 80% to 90% observed a single time. Source material: peripheral blood. This receptor was identified in a woman aged 25-40 years with acute or convalescent COVID-19. J is TRBJ2-1 and V is TRBV28; 7 nucleotides agree with TRBD1. CDR3 coding DNA: TGTGCCAGCAGTTTCAAAACAGGGGTCAATGAGCAGTTCTTC. Protein sequence: CASSFKTGVNEQFF.